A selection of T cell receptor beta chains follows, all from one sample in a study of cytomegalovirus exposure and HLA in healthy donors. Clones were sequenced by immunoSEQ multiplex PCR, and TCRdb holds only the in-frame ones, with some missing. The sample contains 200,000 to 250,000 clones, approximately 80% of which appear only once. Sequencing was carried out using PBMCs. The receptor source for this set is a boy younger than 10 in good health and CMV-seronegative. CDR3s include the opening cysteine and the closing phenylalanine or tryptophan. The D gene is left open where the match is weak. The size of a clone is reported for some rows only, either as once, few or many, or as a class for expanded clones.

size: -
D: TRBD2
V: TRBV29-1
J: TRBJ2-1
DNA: TGCAGCGTTGCCCTAGCGGACTACAATGAGCAGTTCTTC
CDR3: CSVALADYNEQFF

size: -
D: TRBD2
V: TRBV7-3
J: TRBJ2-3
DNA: TGTGCCAGCAGCCCCATAGGACTAGCGGGGTACACAGATACGCAGTATTTT
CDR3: CASSPIGLAGYTDTQYF

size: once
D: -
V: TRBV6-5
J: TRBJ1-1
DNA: TGTGCCAGCAGTTACCCCCCCCCAGGCGGGGACACTGAAGCTTTCTTT
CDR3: CASSYPPPGGDTEAFF

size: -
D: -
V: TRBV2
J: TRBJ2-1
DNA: TGTGCCAGCAGTCTTCTAGGGGGTGAGCAGTTCTTC
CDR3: CASSLLGGEQFF

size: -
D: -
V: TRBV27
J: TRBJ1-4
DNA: TGTGCCAGCAGTTTAATTCAGAAAAATGAAAAACTGTTTTTT
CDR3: CASSLIQKNEKLFF

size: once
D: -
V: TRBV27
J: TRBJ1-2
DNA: TGTGCCAGCACTCCGAAGAACAGGGTGGGTGGCTACACCTTC
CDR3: CASTPKNRVGGYTF

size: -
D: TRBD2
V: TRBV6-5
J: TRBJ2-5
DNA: TGTGCCAGCAGTTACTCGCCTAGCGGGGACCAAGAGACCCAGTACTTC
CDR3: CASSYSPSGDQETQYF

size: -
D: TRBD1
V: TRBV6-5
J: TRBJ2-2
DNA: TGTGCCAGCAGTACTCTTCAGGGGGAGACCGGGGAGCTGTTTTTT
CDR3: CASSTLQGETGELFF

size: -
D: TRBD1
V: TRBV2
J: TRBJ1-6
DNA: TGTGCCAGCAGTCTAACCGGGACAGAGGTATACTCACCCCTCCACTTT
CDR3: CASSLTGTEVYSPLHF

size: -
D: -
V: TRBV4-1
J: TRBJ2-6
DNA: TGCGCCAGCAGCCAACCCAGGGTTTCCGGGGCCAACGTCCTGACTTTC
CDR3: CASSQPRVSGANVLTF

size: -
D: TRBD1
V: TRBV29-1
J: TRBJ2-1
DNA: TGCAGCGTCCCGGGACAGCCGATTTACAATGAGCAGTTCTTC
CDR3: CSVPGQPIYNEQFF

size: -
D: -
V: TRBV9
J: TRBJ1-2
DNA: TGTGCCAGCAGCGTAGAGGACAGTCCCTACTATGGCTACACCTTC
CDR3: CASSVEDSPYYGYTF

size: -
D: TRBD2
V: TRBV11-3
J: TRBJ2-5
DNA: TGTGCCAGCAGCGGGGGGGGAGAAGAGACCCAGTACTTC
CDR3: CASSGGGEETQYF

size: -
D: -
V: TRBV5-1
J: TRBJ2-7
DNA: TGCGCCAGCAGCTCGGACAACTACGAGCAGTACTTC
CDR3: CASSSDNYEQYF

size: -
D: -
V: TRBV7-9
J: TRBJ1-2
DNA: TGTGCCAGCAGCGACTACGTGGGGGGCTACACCTTC
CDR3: CASSDYVGGYTF

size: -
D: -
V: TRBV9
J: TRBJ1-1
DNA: TGTGCCAGCAGCGTAGGGAGCATAAACACTGAAGCTTTCTTT
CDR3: CASSVGSINTEAFF

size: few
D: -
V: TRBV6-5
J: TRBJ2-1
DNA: TGTGCCAGCAGTTACCACGGACAGTACAATGAGCAGTTCTTC
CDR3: CASSYHGQYNEQFF

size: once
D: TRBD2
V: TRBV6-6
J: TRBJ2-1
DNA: TGTGCCATCAGGGGACTAGCGGGAGGCTTGTACAATGAGCAGTTCTTC
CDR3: CAIRGLAGGLYNEQFF

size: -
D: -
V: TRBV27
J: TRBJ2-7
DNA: TGTGCCAGCAGTTTATCCAGGGCCTACGAGCAGTACTTC
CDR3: CASSLSRAYEQYF

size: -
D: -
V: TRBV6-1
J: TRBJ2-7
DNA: TGTGCCAGCAGTGAATGGGGCAGTGGGTGCGAGCAGTACTTC
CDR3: CASSEWGSGCEQYF

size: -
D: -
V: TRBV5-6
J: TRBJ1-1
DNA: TGTGCCAGCAGCTTGACCAATCGGCGGCTGGCTTTCTTT
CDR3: CASSLTNRRLAFF

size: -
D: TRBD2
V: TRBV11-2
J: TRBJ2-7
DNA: TGTGCCAGCAGCCAACTAGCGGGGGGCGGCGAGCAGTACTTC
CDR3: CASSQLAGGGEQYF

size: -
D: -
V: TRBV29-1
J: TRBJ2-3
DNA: TGCAGCGTTGTGACTAGCACAGATACGCAGTATTTT
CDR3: CSVVTSTDTQYF

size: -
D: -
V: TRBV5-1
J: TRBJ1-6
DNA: TGCGCCAGCAGCTTCGGACAGTATAATTCACCCCTCCACTTT
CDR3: CASSFGQYNSPLHF

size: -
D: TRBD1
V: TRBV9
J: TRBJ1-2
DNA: TGTGCCAGCAGCCTACGACAGGGTTCGGGCTACACCTTC
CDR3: CASSLRQGSGYTF

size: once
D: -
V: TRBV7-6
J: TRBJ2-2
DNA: TGTGCCAGCAGCTTGAGGCTAGTCGACACCGGGGAGCTGTTTTTT
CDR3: CASSLRLVDTGELFF

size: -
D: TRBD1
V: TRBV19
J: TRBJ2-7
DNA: TGTGCCAGTAGTACCGGGACAGGGAGCGTATACGAGCAGTACTTC
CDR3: CASSTGTGSVYEQYF

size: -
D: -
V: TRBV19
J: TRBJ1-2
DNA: TGTGCCAGTAGTCCGACGGGACAAATCTATGGCTACACCTTC
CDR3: CASSPTGQIYGYTF

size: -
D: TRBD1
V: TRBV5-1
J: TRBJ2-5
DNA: TGCGCCAGCAGCTTCGACAGGGAGGAGACCCAGTACTTC
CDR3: CASSFDREETQYF

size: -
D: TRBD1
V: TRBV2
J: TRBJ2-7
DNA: TGTGCCGGTGGGACAGTACCTTACGAGCAGTACTTC
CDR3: CAGGTVPYEQYF

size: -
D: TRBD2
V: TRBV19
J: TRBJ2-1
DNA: TGTGCCAGTCGTGGGGGGGAGTGGTACAATGAGCAGTTCTTC
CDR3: CASRGGEWYNEQFF

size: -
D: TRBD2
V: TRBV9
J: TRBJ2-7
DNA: TGTGCCAGCAGCTTCGGACTAGCGGACACCTACGAGCAGTACTTC
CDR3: CASSFGLADTYEQYF

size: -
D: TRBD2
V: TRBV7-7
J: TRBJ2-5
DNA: TGTGCTAGCAGCTTTCAGACTAGCGGGCCGGGGACCCAGTACTTC
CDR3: CASSFQTSGPGTQYF

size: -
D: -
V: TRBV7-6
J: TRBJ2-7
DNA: TGTGCCAGCAGCGGTGGACAGCTCTACGAGCAGTACTTC
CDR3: CASSGGQLYEQYF

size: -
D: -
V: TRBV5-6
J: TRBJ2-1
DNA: TGTGCCAGCAGCTCCCTCCTGGGGGCCCACAATGAGCAGTTCTTC
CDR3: CASSSLLGAHNEQFF

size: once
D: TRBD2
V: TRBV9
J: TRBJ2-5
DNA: TGTGCCAGCAGCGTAGAGACTAGCGGGGGCCCTGGGACCCAGTACTTC
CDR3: CASSVETSGGPGTQYF

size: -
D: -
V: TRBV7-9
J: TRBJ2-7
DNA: TGTTCCAGCAGCTTCGAGTTTTGCGAGCAGTACTTC
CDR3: CSSSFEFCEQYF

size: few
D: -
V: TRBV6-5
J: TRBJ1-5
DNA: TGTGCCAGCACCTCCCGCGGGGGTCGGCCCCAGCATTTT
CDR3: CASTSRGGRPQHF

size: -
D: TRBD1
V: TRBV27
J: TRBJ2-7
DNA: TGTGCCAGCAGTTGGACAGGGAACGAGCAGTACTTC
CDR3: CASSWTGNEQYF

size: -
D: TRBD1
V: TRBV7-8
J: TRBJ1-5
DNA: TGTGCCAGCAGCTTAGGGGAATTACAGGGGTCTGATCAGCCCCAGCATTTT
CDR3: CASSLGELQGSDQPQHF

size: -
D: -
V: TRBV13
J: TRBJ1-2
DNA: TGTGCCAGCAGCTTAGAGGGGGAAGGTGGCTACACCTTC
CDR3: CASSLEGEGGYTF

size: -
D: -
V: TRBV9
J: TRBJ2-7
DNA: TGTGCCAGCAGCGTAGGGTGGGGGCAAGGACACGAGCAGTACTTC
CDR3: CASSVGWGQGHEQYF

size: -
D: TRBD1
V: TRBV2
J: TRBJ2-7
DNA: TGTGCCAGCAGTGAACCACTTAGGACAGGCTACGAGCAGTACTTC
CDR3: CASSEPLRTGYEQYF

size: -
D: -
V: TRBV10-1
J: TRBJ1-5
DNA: TGCGCCAGCCACGGACAGATGATGCAGCCCCAGCATTTT
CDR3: CASHGQMMQPQHF

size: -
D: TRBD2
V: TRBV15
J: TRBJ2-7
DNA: TGTGCCACCAGCAGAGGGAGCGGGGCGACCTACGAGCAGTACTTC
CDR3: CATSRGSGATYEQYF

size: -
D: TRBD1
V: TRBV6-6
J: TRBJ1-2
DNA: TGTGCCAGCAGAACGACAGGGGGTATTGGGCTGGGTGGCTACACCTTC
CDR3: CASRTTGGIGLGGYTF

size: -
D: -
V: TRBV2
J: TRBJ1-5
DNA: TGTGCCAGCAGGGACGGACAGTATAGCAATCAGCCCCAGCATTTT
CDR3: CASRDGQYSNQPQHF

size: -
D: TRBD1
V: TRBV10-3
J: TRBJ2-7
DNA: TGTGCCACCCTGGGACAGGGGGTCTACGAGCAGTACTTC
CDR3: CATLGQGVYEQYF

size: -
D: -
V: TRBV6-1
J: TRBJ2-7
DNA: TGTGCCAGCAGGCCAGGGGCCCTCTCGGACGAGCAGTACTTC
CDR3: CASRPGALSDEQYF

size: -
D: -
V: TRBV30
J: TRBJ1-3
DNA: TGTGCCTGGAGTGCCCGGGGGTATGCTGGAAACACCATATATTTT
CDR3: CAWSARGYAGNTIYF

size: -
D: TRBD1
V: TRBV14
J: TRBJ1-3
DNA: TGTGCCAGCAGCCACAGGGGGCTAGGAGGAAACACCATATATTTT
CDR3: CASSHRGLGGNTIYF

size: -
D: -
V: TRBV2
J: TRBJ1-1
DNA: TGTGCCAGTGGACGGGAGATGGGCACTGAAGCTTTCTTT
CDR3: CASGREMGTEAFF

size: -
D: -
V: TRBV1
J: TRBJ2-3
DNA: TGCACCAGCAGCCAAGAAAAGCGGGAGATACCCACAGATACGCAGTATTTT
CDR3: CTSSQEKREIPTDTQYF

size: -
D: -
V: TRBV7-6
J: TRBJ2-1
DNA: TGTGCCAGCAGCACAGACGACAGATACAATGAGCAGTTCTTC
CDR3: CASSTDDRYNEQFF

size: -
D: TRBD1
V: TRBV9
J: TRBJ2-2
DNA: TGTGCCAGCAGCGCCCGGACAGGGGGGGGCGGGGAGCTGTTTTTT
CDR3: CASSARTGGGGELFF

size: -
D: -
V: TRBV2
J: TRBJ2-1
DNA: TGTGCCAGCAGTGAGGAACTAGGCGTTGTCTACAATGAGCAGTTCTTC
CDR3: CASSEELGVVYNEQFF

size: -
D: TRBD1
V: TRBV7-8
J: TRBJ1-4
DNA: TGTGCCAGCAGCACGCCGGGACAGGCAAATGAAAAACTGTTTTTT
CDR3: CASSTPGQANEKLFF